These 20 T cell receptor beta chains originate from one sample sequenced in a study of blood T cell repertoires in COVID-19. Repertoires were generated with immunoSEQ multiplex PCR, while TCRdb's copy carries only in-frame clones and drops some. The sample carries about 15,000 clones, around 89% recorded once. Sequencing used peripheral blood. Receptors originate from a human donor in a cohort sampled during active COVID-19.

CDR3 DNA: TGTGCCAGCAGTTACTCTTCGACAGGGGAATATACTGAAGCTTTCTTT. Its translation: CASSYSSTGEYTEAFF. The chain employs TRBV6-5 and TRBJ1-1; 8 bases line up with TRBD1. The CDR3 loop spans 16 amino acids. V was clipped by 0 bases and J by 5 bases; unmatched bases: 8. CDR1 is MNHEY, CDR2 SVGAGI, per germline.

This clone was picked up one time. The chain joins TRBV4-1 to TRBJ2-7; the D is unclear. Trimming took 1 base from V and 2 from J, leaving 15 bases between them. The CDR3 is 16 amino acids. The germline V gene encodes CDR1 MGHRA and CDR2 YSYEKL. The CDR3 here is CASSQAADQTTYEQYF. CDR3 bases: TGCGCCAGCAGCCAAGCGGCGGATCAGACCACCTACGAGCAGTACTTC.

V usage is TRBV3-1 (or the pseudogene TRBV3-2) and J usage is TRBJ1-2; D remains ambiguous. Trimming pared 1 base from V and 6 bases from J, leaving 12 bases between. CDR1 is LGHDT and CDR2 is YNNKEL in the germline V gene (reference sequence). CDR3 size: 14 residues. The CDR3 is CASSQGFQQDGYTF. The CDR3 region has the DNA TGTGCCAGCAGCCAAGGTTTCCAGCAGGATGGCTACACCTTC.

The chain joins TRBV18 to TRBJ2-1; D unresolved. Per germline, CDR1 KGHSH and CDR2 LQKENI. This CDR3 is built from 15 residues. The V end lost 3 bases, the J end lost 6 bases, and 15 bases lay between the germline ends. CDR3 residues: CASSPQVPPRNEQFF. The CDR3, as DNA: TGTGCCAGCTCACCTCAGGTTCCGCCGCGCAATGAGCAGTTCTTC.

The V and J genes are TRBV7-9 and TRBJ2-5; TRBD2 might be the D (8 bases). The germline V and J ends were trimmed by 7 bases and 4 bases, with 28 bases remaining between them. The CDR3 loop spans 18 amino acids. Germline V gives CDR1 SEHNR, CDR2 FQNEAQ (reference sequence). The CDR3 bases are TGTGCCAGCAATTTGGAGTATGGGGACAGCCGGGGGGGAGAGACCCAGTACTTC. Its protein product is CASNLEYGDSRGGETQYF.

The chain combines TRBV11-2 with TRBJ2-7, with 8 bases that match TRBD2. CDR1 SGHAT and CDR2 FQNNGV come from the germline V gene. Unmatched junction bases numbered 8, after V lost 9 bases and J lost 4 bases. CDR3 length equals 13 residues. The CDR3 DNA reads as TGTGCCAGTGCCGGGAGGGGCTTGTACGAGCAGTACTTC. Its protein is CASAGRGLYEQYF.

The chain recombines TRBV5-1 with TRBJ1-2; the match to TRBD1 covers 10 bases. CDR1 SGHRS and CDR2 YFSETQ come from the germline V gene. Trimming at V came to 0 bases and at J to 7 bases, leaving 3 bases not matched to a gene. The CDR3 has 14 residues. The CDR3 loop is CASSLVTGGSGYTF. CDR3 sequence (DNA): TGCGCCAGCAGCTTGGTGACAGGGGGCAGTGGCTACACCTTC.

This chain uses TRBV6-4 with TRBJ1-2; no definite D call. V lost 2 bases, J lost 3 bases, and 13 bases lay in between. Per the germline V gene, CDR1 is MRHNA and CDR2 is SNTAGT. This CDR3 region has 15 residues. The CDR3 DNA reads as TGTGCCAGCAGTGACCGGCCCGAGGGCGACTATGGCTACACCTTC. This encodes CASSDRPEGDYGYTF.

This chain uses TRBV12-3 or TRBV12-4 with TRBJ1-2, with D tentatively TRBD1 (5 bases). V was shortened by 6 bases and J by 0 bases, with 8 bases between the two germline ends. This CDR3 contains 13 residues. CDR3 loop: CASSRASNYGYTF. CDR3 DNA sequence: TGTGCCAGCAGCAGGGCTTCTAACTATGGCTACACCTTC.

The V call is TRBV6-5, the J call TRBJ1-1; D is uncertain. Trimming shortened V by 6 bases and J by 10 bases, and 12 bases separated the two germline ends. CDR1 is MNHEY, CDR2 SVGAGI, per germline. This CDR3 is 11 amino acids long. The CDR3 loop reads CASRSTRSAFF. CDR3 in DNA: TGTGCCAGCAGATCGACAAGGTCAGCTTTCTTT.

The gene calls are TRBV7-8 and TRBJ2-2, with 7 nucleotides matching TRBD1. Germline values: CDR1 SGHVS, CDR2 FQNEAQ. The junction had 8 bases not matched to a gene; V was cut back by 0 bases and J by 4 bases. The CDR3 is 17 residues long. The CDR3 DNA reads TGTGCCAGCAGCTTAGCCACAGGGGCAGAAGTCACCGGGGAGCTGTTTTTT. Residues: CASSLATGAEVTGELFF.

The J gene is TRBJ2-7, the V gene TRBV11-1; 7 bases line up with TRBD1. Germline values: CDR1 SGHAT, CDR2 FQDESV (reference sequence). This CDR3 is built from 16 residues. Trimming took 3 bases from V and 2 from J; bases not matched to a gene: 10. In nucleotides, the CDR3 is TGTGCCAGCAGCTTTTCGAGTCGGGACAGCACCTACGAGCAGTACTTC. Translating gives CASSFSSRDSTYEQYF. The variable domain in full, completed from reference TRBV11-1 and TRBJ2-7, reads EAEVAQSPRYKITEKSQAVAFWCDPISGHATLYWYRQILGQGPELLVQFQDESVVDDSQLPKDRFSAERLKGVDSTLKIQPAELGDSAMYLCASSFSSRDSTYEQYFGPGTRLTVT.

V is TRBV14 and J is TRBJ1-1; possibly TRBD1 for D (5 bases). The CDR3 is made up of 14 amino acids. The germline V and J ends were trimmed by 4 bases and 7 bases, with 16 bases remaining between them. The germline gives CDR1 SGHDN, CDR2 FVKESK. CDR3 DNA: TGTGCCAGCAGCCCTGGGGGGGGTATGAATGAAGCTTTCTTT. It specifies CASSPGGGMNEAFF. Supplemented by reference TRBV14 and TRBJ1-1, the full variable domain reads EAGVTQFPSHSVIEKGQTVTLRCDPISGHDNLYWYRRVMGKEIKFLLHFVKESKQDESGMPNNRFLAERTGGTYSTLKVQPAELEDSGVYFCASSPGGGMNEAFFGQGTRLTVV.

This clone was detected a few times. V and J are TRBV11-2 and TRBJ2-7; TRBD1 agrees at 9 bases. The CDR3 covers 15 residues. CDR1 is SGHAT and CDR2 is FQNNGV in the germline V gene. The ends lost 5 bases at V and 7 bases at J; junction bases unmatched: 12. CDR3 in DNA: TGTGCCAGCAGCCCCAACGGACAGGGGACGGAAGAGCAGTACTTC. Amino acids: CASSPNGQGTEEQYF.

This chain links TRBV3-1 (or the pseudogene TRBV3-2) with TRBJ2-5; no reliable D call. Looked up from germline, CDR1 is LGHDT and CDR2 is YNNKEL (reference sequence). V was trimmed by 6 bases and J by 0 bases, leaving 11 bases between them. CDR3 length equals 14 residues. The CDR3 DNA reads as TGTGCCAGCAGTCTCAGAAATTACCAAGAGACCCAGTACTTC. Translated: CASSLRNYQETQYF.

This clone was seen a single time. This chain uses TRBV5-1 with TRBJ1-5; D uncertain. This CDR3 comprises 15 residues. Trimming left V 5 bases short and J 0 bases short, with 12 bases between. The germline V gene encodes CDR1 SGHRS and CDR2 YFSETQ. Written as DNA, the CDR3 is TGCGCCAGCAGTGTTAGCGGAGATAGCAATCAGCCCCAGCATTTT. Residues: CASSVSGDSNQPQHF.

V is TRBV5-4 and J is TRBJ1-2, with D possibly matching TRBD1 (6 bases). Per the germline V gene, CDR1 is SGHNT and CDR2 is YYREEE (reference sequence). V dropped 3 bases and J dropped 3 bases, with 12 bases sitting between them. The CDR3 extends over 14 amino acids. CDR3 amino acids: CASSSKQGDYGYTF. In DNA, the CDR3 is TGTGCCAGCAGCTCCAAACAGGGCGACTATGGCTACACCTTC. The variable domain in full, with the rest retrieved from reference TRBV5-4 and TRBJ1-2, is ETGVTQSPTHLIKTRGQQVTLRCSSQSGHNTVSWYQQALGQGPQFIFQYYREEENGRGNFPPRFSGLQFPNYSSELNVNALELDDSALYLCASSSKQGDYGYTFGSGTRLTVV.

The chain joins TRBV5-6 to TRBJ2-7; D gene unclear. The CDR3 has 15 amino acids. The germline V gene encodes CDR1 SGHDT and CDR2 YYEEEE. With 2 bases removed from V and 5 bases from J, the gap between germline ends came to 17 bases. This CDR3 reads CASSFKQFGTNEQYF. Written as DNA, the CDR3 is TGTGCCAGCAGCTTTAAACAATTTGGCACTAACGAGCAGTACTTC.

CDR3 in DNA: TGTGCCAGCAGTGACGGGGAGGGTAATTCACCCCTCCACTTT. Translated: CASSDGEGNSPLHF. The rearrangement uses TRBV6-4 and TRBJ1-6; D is ambiguous. The CDR3 consists of 14 residues. In germline, CDR1 is MRHNA, CDR2 SNTAGT. Trimming pared 2 bases from V and 6 bases from J, leaving 8 bases between.

V is TRBV18 and J is TRBJ2-7; no clear D. The CDR3 contains 13 residues. Trimming removed 1 base from V and 1 base from J, with 5 bases in between. CDR1 and CDR2 from the germline V gene are KGHSH and LQKENI. Here the CDR3 DNA reads TGTGCCAGCTCACCACTCAGTTCCTACGAGCAGTACTTC. Its protein is CASSPLSSYEQYF.